This paragraph reports one TCR beta chain. CDR1 SGHRS and CDR2 YFSETQ come from the germline V gene. The CDR3 runs 14 residues. Reanalyzing the 5' RACE reads, TCRdb keeps one entry per CDR3 protein, without DNA. The repertoire table contains approximately 400,000 distinct CDR3 sequences. The data were obtained in a study of monozygotic twins with inflammatory bowel disease. The chain has TRBV5-1 and TRBJ1-4. The source of this sequence is a human donor with ulcerative colitis or Crohn's disease, or a healthy co-twin of an affected twin (not recorded which). The sequencing sample was made of blood. CDR3 residues: CASSSDTTNEKLFF.